This TCR beta chain was documented in a study of T cell responses to AZD1222 COVID-19 vaccine. Study results and limitations: Donors were chiefly white British, with a greater number of females, and clonal diversity was perhaps underestimated. Repertoires were collected only later (after the peak T cell response had occurred). With two AZD1222 doses given, Spike-specific TCR breadth and depth both rose.

The assay was immunoSEQ multiplex PCR, and TCRdb's table has in-frame clones only and misses some. The sample has fewer than 200,000 clones; over 80% are singletons. J lost 4 bases, V lost 8 bases, and 3 bases had no gene match. Germline CDR1 MNHEY, CDR2 SVGAGI. This CDR3 has 13 residues. A note on this clone: Its antigen is currently unknown.

The TCR comes from an adult in good health. The genes are TRBV6-5 and TRBJ2-2; 8 positions agree with TRBD1. This material consisted of peripheral blood, taken on day 0 of AZD1222 vaccination. CDR3 nucleotides: TGTGCCAGCTGGGACAGGTTCACCGGGGAGCTGTTTTTT. This encodes CASWDRFTGELFF.